This note documents a single T cell receptor beta chain sequence. No antigen is known for it. Germline V lookup: CDR1 LNHDA, CDR2 SQIVND (reference sequence). The CDR3 runs to 15 residues. V shed 8 bases, J shed 5 bases, and the junction held 9 bases outside the gene matches. 60 Vbeta and 13 Jbeta primers were used in PCR. Original processing methods: Approximately 9.9 million shared chains were among the roughly 80 million unique TCR beta chains that a later analysis counted. Here immunoSEQ multiplex PCR was the method, and the copy in TCRdb shows in-frame clones only, minus some. V, J and clone size derive from that table, while D and trimming were established from the DNA sequence. The sample yields 190,000 or so clones, 70% to 85% seen once. The data originate from a study of cytomegalovirus exposure and HLA in healthy donors. Points from the study as a whole: In vitro experiments confirmed that a few CMV-associated chains were specific for CMV antigens. Published work reported that the classifier diagnosed cytomegalovirus status with high specificity and sensitivity. In a later analysis, specific HLA alleles were associated with 15,000 to 20,000 TCR beta sequences at a 0.05 false discovery rate.

This chain links TRBV19 with TRBJ2-7; 13 bases align to TRBD2. Sample: PBMCs. The origin of this receptor is a boy younger than 10 in good health and CMV-seronegative. CDR3 nucleotides: TGTGCCAGTGGGACTAGCGGGATCACTGAGGACGAGCAGTACTTC. This sequence encodes CASGTSGITEDEQYF.